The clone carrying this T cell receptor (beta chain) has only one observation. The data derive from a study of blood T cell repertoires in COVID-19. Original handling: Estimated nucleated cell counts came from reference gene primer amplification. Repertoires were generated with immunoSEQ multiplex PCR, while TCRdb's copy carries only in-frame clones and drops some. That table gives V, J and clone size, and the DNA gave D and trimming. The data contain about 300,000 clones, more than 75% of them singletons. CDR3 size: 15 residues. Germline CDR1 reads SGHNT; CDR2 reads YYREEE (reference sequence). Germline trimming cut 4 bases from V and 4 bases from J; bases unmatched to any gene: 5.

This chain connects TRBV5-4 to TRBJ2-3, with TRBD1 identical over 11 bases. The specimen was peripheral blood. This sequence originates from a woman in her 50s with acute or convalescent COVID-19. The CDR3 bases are TGTGCCAGCAGCGCGGGACAGGGGGACGCAGATACGCAGTATTTT. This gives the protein CASSAGQGDADTQYF. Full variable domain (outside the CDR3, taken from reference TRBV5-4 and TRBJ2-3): ETGVTQSPTHLIKTRGQQVTLRCSSQSGHNTVSWYQQALGQGPQFIFQYYREEENGRGNFPPRFSGLQFPNYSSELNVNALELDDSALYLCASSAGQGDADTQYFGPGTRLTVL.